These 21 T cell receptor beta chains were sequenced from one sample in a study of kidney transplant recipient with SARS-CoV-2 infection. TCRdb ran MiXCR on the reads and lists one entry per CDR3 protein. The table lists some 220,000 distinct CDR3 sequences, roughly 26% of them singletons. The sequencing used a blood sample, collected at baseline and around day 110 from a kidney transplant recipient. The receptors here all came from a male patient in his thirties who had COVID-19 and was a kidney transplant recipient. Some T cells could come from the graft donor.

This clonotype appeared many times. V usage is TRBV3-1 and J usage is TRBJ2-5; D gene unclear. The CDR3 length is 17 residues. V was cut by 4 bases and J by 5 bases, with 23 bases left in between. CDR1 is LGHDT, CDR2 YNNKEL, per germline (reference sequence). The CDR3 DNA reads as TGTGCCAGCAGCCTGTGTTTTCCCATTTCTTTCTCTGAGACCCAGTACTTC. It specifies CASSLCFPISFSETQYF.

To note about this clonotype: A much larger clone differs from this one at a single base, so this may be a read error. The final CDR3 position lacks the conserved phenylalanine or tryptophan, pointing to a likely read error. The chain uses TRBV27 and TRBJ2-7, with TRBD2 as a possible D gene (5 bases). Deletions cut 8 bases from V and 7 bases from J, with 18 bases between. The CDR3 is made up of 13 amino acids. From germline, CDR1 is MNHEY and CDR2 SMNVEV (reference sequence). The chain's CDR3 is CASRPALRGEQYI. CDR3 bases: TGTGCCAGCCGGCCAGCTCTCCGGGGAGAGCAGTACATC.

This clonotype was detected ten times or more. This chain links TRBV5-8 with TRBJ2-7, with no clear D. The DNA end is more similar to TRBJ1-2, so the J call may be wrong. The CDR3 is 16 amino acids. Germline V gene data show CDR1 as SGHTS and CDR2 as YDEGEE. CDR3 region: CASFKCHPRKTYGYTF. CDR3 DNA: TGTGCCAGCTTTAAGTGTCATCCACGAAAGACCTATGGCTACACCTTC.

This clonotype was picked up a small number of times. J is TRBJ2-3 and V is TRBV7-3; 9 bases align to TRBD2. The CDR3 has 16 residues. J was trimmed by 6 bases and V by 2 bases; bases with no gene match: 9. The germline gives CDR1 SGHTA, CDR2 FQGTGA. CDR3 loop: CASSLLGGGAGDTQYF. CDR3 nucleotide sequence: TGTGCCAGCAGCTTATTAGGCGGGGGGGCCGGTGATACGCAGTATTTT.

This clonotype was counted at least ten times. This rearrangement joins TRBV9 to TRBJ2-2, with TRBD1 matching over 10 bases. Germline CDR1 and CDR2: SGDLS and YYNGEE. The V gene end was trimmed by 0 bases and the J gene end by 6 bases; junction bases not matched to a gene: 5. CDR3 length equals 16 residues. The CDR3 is CASSVVGTGEAGELFF. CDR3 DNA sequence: TGTGCCAGCAGCGTAGTTGGGACAGGGGAAGCCGGGGAGCTGTTTTTT.

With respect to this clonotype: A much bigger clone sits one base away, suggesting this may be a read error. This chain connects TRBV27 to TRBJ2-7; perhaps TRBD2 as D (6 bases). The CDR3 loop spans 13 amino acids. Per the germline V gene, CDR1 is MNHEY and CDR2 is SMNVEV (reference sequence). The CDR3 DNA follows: TGTGCCGGCAGAGGTCCGGGGGTTCGCGAGCAGTACTTC. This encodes CAGRGPGVREQYF.

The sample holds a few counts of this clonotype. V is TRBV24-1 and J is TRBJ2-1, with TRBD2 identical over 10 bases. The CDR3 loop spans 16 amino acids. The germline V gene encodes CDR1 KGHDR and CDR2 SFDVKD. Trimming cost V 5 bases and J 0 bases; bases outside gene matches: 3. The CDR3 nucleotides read TGTGCCACCAGTGTTGCTAGCGGGAGCTCCTACAATGAGCAGTTCTTC. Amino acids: CATSVASGSSYNEQFF.

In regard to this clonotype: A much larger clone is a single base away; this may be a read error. This chain's CDR3 is CCASRLAADTEAFF. The CDR3 coding sequence is TGCTGTGCTAGTCGGCTGGCGGCGGACACTGAAGCTTTCTTT. The chain has TRBV20-1 and TRBJ1-1, with unresolved D. Germline V CDR1 and CDR2: DFQATT, SNEGSKA (reference sequence). CDR3 size: 14 residues.

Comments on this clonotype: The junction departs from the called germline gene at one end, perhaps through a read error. CDR3: CAGSGDVKCRKTYGYTF. CDR3 sequence (DNA): TGTGCCGGCAGCGGAGACGTTAAGTGCCGAAAGACCTATGGCTACACCTTC. The V and J genes are TRBV7-7 and TRBJ1-2; the D is unclear. CDR3 length: 17 residues. In germline, CDR1 is SSHAT, CDR2 FNYEAQ (reference sequence).

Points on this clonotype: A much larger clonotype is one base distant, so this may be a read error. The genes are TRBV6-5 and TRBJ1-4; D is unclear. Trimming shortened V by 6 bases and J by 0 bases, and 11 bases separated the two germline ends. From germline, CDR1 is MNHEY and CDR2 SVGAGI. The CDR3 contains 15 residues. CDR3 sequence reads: CASRELLATNEKLFF. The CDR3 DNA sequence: TGTGCCAGCAGGGAGCTACTAGCAACTAATGAAAAACTGTTTTTT.

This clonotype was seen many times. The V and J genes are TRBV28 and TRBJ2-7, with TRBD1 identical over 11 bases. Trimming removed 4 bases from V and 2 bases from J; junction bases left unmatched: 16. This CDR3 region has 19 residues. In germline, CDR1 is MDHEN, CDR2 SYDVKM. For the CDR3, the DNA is TGTGCCAGCAGTTCCCGGACAGGGGGCGCTTGGCGGGGAGCCTACGAGCAGTACTTC. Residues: CASSSRTGGAWRGAYEQYF.

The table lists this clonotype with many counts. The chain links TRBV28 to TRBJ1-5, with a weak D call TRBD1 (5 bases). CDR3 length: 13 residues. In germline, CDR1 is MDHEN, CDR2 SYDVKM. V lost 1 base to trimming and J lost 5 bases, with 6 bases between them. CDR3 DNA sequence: TGTGCCAGCAGTTTATCAGGGCATCAGCCCCAGCATTTT. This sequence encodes CASSLSGHQPQHF.

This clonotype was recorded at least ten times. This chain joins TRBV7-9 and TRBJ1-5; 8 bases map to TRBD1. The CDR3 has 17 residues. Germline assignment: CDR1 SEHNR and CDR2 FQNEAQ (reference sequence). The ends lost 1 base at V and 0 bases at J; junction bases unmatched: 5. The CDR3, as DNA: TGTGCCAGCAGCTTAGGGTCAGGGGGCCTTAGCAATCAGCCCCAGCATTTT. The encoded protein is CASSLGSGGLSNQPQHF.

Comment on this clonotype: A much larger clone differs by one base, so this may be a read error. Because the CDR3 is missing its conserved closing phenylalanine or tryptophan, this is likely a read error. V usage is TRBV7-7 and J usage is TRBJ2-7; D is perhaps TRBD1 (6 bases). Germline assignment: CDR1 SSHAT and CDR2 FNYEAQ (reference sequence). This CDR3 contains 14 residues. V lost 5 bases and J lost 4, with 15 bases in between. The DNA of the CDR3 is TGTGCCAGCAGCCTAGACAGGTGGAGTTACGAGCAGTACCTC. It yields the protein CASSLDRWSYEQYL.

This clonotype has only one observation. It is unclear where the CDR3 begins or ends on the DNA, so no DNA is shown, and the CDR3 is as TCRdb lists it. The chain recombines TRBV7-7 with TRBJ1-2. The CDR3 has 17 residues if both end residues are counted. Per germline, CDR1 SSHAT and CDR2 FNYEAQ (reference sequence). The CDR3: CTSSTRSKCRKTYGCTF.

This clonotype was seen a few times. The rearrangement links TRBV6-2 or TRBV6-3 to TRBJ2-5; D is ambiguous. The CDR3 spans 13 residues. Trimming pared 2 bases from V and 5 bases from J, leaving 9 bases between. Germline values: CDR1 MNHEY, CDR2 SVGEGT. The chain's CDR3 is CASSYPGRETQYF. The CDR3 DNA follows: TGTGCCAGCAGTTACCCCGGTCGGGAGACCCAGTACTTC.

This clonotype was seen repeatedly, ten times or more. The CDR3 region has the DNA TGCAGTGCTAGAGATTGGCCTCCAAGTGAAAAACTGTTTTTT. Its protein product is CSARDWPPSEKLFF. This rearrangement joins TRBV20-1 to TRBJ1-4; D is ambiguous. CDR3 size: 14 residues. Deletions cut 0 bases from V and 7 bases from J, with 12 bases between. Germline V gives CDR1 DFQATT, CDR2 SNEGSKA (reference sequence).

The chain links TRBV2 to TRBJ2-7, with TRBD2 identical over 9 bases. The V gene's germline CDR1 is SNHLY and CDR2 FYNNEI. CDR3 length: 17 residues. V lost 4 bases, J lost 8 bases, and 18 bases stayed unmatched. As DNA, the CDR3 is TGTGCCAGCAGTGTCCCGTCTAGCGGGAAGGGGGTCAACAAGCAGTACTTC. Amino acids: CASSVPSSGKGVNKQYF. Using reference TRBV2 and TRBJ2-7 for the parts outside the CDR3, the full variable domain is EPEVTQTPSHQVTQMGQEVILRCVPISNHLYFYWYRQILGQKVEFLVSFYNNEISEKSEIFDDQFSVERPDGSNFTLKIRSTKLEDSAMYFCASSVPSSGKGVNKQYFGPGTRLTVT.

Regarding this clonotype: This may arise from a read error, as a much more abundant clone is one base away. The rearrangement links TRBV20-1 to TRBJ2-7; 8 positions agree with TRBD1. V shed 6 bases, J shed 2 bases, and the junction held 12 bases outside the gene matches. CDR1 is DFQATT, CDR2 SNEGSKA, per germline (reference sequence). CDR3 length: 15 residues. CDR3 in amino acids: CSAHLPGQVAYEQYF. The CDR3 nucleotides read TGCAGTGCCCATCTTCCGGGACAGGTGGCCTACGAGCAGTACTTC.

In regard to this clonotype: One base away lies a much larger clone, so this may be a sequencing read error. The CDR3 sequence is CASILNVPGKTYGYTF. The CDR3 nucleotides are TGTGCCAGCATATTGAACGTACCAGGAAAGACCTATGGCTACACCTTC. The V and J genes are TRBV5-4 and TRBJ1-2; D is unresolved. The CDR3 is made up of 16 amino acids. V shed 6 bases and J shed 4 bases, with 22 bases lying between them. Germline CDR1 is SGHNT and CDR2 is YYREEE (reference sequence).

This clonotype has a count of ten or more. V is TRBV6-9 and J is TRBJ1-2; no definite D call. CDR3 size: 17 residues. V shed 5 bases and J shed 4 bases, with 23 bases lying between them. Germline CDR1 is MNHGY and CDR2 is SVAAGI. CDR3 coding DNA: TGTGCCAGCAGTAGAGCTTGGCCTTACGGAAAGACCTATGGCTACACCTTC. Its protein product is CASSRAWPYGKTYGYTF.